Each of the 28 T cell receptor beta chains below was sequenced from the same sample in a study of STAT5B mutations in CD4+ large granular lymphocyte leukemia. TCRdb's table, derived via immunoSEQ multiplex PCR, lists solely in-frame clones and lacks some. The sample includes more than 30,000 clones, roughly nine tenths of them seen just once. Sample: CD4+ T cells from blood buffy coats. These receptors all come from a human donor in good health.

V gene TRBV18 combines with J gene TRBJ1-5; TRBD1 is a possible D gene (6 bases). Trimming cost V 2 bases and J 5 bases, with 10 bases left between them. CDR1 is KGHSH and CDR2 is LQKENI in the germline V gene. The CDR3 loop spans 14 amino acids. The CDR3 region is CASSPSGVYQPQHF. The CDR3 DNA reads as TGTGCCAGCTCACCATCAGGGGTTTATCAGCCCCAGCATTTT.

CDR3 DNA: TGTGCCTGGAGTGATGGATTAGGGGAAAAACTGTTTTTT. Translation: CAWSDGLGEKLFF. This chain connects TRBV30 to TRBJ1-4; D gene unclear. The ends were cut back, 1 base at V and 8 bases at J, with 11 bases in the middle. Germline CDR1 is GTSNPN and CDR2 is SVGIG (reference sequence). CDR3 length equals 13 residues.

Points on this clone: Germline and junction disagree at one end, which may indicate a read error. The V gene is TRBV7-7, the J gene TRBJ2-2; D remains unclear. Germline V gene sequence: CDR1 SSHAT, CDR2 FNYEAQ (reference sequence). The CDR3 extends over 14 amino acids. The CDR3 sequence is CASSPGFHTGELFF. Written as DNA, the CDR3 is TGTGCTAGCAGCCCCGGGTTCCATACCGGGGAGCTGTTTTTT.

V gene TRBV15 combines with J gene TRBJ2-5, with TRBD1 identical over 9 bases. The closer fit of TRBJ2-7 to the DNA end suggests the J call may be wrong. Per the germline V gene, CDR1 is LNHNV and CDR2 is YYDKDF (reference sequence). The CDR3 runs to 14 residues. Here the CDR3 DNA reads TGTGCCACCAGCAGAGGGACAGGGGTCTCCGAGCAGTACTTC. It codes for CATSRGTGVSEQYF.

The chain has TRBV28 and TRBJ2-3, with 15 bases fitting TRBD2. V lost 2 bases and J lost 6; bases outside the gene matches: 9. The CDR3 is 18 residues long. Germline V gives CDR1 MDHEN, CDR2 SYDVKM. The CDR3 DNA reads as TGTGCCAGCAGTTTACTCGGACTAGCGGGAGGGAAACCGGATACGCAGTATTTT. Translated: CASSLLGLAGGKPDTQYF.

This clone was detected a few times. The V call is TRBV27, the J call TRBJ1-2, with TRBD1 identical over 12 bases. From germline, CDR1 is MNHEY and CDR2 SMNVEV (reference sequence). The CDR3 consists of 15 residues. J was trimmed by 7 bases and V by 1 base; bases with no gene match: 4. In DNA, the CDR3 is TGTGCCAGCAGTTTATGGGGACAGGGGGCAGGTGGCTACACCTTC. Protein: CASSLWGQGAGGYTF.

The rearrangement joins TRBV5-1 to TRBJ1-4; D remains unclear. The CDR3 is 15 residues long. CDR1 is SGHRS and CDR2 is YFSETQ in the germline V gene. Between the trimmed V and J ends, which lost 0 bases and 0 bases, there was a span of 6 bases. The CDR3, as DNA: TGCGCCAGCAGCTTGGAGAGTGCAACTAATGAAAAACTGTTTTTT. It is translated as CASSLESATNEKLFF.

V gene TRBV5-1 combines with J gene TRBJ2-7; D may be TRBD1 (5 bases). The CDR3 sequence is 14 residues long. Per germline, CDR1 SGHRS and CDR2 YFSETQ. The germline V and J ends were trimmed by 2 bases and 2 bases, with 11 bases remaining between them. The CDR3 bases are TGCGCCAGCAGCTTAACAGGAATAGCCTACGAGCAGTACTTC. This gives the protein CASSLTGIAYEQYF.

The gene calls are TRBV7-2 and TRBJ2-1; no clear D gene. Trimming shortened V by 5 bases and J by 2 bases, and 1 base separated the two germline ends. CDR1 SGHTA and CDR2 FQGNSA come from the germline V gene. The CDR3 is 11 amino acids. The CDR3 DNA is TGTGCCAGCAGCCCCTACAATGAGCAGTTCTTC. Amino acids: CASSPYNEQFF. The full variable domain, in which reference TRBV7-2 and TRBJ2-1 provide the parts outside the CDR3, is GAGVSQSPSNKVTEKGKDVELRCDPISGHTALYWYRQSLGQGLEFLIYFQGNSAPDKSGLPSDRFSAERTGGSVSTLTIQRTQQEDSAVYLCASSPYNEQFFGPGTRLTVL.

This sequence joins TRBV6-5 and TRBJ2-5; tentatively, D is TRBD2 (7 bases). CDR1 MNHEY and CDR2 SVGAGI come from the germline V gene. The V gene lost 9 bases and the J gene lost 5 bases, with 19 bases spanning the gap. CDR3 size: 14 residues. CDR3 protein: CARGGGRRGETQYF. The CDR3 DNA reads TGTGCCAGAGGGGGGGGTAGACGGGGGGAGACCCAGTACTTC.

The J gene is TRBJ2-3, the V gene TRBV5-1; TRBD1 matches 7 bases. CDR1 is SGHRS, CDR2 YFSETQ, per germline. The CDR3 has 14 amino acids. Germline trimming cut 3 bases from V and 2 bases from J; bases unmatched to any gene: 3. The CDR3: CASSSGQATDTQYF. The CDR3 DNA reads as TGCGCCAGCAGCTCCGGACAGGCCACAGATACGCAGTATTTT.

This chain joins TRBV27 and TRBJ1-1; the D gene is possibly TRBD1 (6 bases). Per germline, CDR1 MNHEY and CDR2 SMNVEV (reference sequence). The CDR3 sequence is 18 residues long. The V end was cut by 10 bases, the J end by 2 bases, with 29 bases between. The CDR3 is CATSPTGMGVGINTEAFF. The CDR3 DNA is TGTGCCACCTCACCAACAGGGATGGGTGTGGGGATAAACACTGAAGCTTTCTTT.

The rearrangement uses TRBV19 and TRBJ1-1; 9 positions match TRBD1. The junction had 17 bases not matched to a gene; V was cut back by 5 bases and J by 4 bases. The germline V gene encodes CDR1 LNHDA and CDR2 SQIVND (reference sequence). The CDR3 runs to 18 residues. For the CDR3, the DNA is TGTGCCAGTAGTCAAACTGGGACAGGGTGGGGGGTGAGCACTGAAGCTTTCTTT. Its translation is CASSQTGTGWGVSTEAFF.

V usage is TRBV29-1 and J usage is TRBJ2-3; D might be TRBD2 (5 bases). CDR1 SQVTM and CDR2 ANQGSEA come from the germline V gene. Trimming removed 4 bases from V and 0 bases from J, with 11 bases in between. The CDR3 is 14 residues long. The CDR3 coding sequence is TGCAGCGTTGGAAATAGCGCGAGCACAGATACGCAGTATTTT. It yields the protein CSVGNSASTDTQYF.

This chain's CDR3 is CASRQGSLEAFF. Written as DNA, the CDR3 is TGTGCCAGCCGGCAGGGGTCGCTTGAAGCTTTCTTT. J is TRBJ1-1 and V is TRBV2; a possible D gene is TRBD1 (6 bases). The V end was cut by 8 bases, the J end by 7 bases, with 14 bases between. CDR1 SNHLY and CDR2 FYNNEI come from the germline V gene. This CDR3 comprises 12 residues. The full variable domain, in which reference TRBV2 and TRBJ1-1 provide the parts outside the CDR3, is EPEVTQTPSHQVTQMGQEVILRCVPISNHLYFYWYRQILGQKVEFLVSFYNNEISEKSEIFDDQFSVERPDGSNFTLKIRSTKLEDSAMYFCASRQGSLEAFFGQGTRLTVV.

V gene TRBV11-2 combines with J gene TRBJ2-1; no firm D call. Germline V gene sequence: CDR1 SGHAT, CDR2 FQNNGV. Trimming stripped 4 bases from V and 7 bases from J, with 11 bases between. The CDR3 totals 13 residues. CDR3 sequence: CASSSGLLNEQFF. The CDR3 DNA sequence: TGTGCCAGCAGCTCGGGCCTCTTAAATGAGCAGTTCTTC. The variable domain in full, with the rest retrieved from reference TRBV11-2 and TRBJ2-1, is EAGVAQSPRYKIIEKRQSVAFWCNPISGHATLYWYQQILGQGPKLLIQFQNNGVVDDSQLPKDRFSAERLKGVDSTLKIQPAKLEDSAVYLCASSSGLLNEQFFGPGTRLTVL.

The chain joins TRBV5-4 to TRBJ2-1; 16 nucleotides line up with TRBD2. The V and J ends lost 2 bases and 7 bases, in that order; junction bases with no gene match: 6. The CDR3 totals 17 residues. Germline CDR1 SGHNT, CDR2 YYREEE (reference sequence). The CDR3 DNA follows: TGTGCCAGCAGCTTTGGGGGACTAGCGGGAGGGGAGAATGAGCAGTTCTTC. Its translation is CASSFGGLAGGENEQFF.

CDR3 in DNA: TGCGCCAGCAGCAAACCGGGACAGGGCCACGAGCAGTACTTC. Amino acids: CASSKPGQGHEQYF. The V and J genes are TRBV23-1 and TRBJ2-7; 9 bases are shared with TRBD1. TRBV23-1 is an open reading frame, and its role is uncertain. The length of the CDR3 is 14 residues. The J segment lost 5 bases and the V segment lost 6 bases, leaving 8 bases of the junction unmatched.

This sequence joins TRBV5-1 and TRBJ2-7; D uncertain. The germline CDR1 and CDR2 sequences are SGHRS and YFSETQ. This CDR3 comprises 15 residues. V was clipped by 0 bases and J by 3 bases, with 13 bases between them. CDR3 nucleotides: TGCGCCAGCAGCTTGGAAGGGCTGGCATACTACGAGCAGTACTTC. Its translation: CASSLEGLAYYEQYF. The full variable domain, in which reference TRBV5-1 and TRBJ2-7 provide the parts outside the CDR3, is KAGVTQTPRYLIKTRGQQVTLSCSPISGHRSVSWYQQTPGQGLQFLFEYFSETQRNKGNFPGRFSGRQFSNSRSEMNVSTLELGDSALYLCASSLEGLAYYEQYFGPGTRLTVT.

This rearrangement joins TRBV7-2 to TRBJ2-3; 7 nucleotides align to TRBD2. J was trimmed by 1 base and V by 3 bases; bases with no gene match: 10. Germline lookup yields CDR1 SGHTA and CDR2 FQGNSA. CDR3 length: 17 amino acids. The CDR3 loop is CASSLGVGGSRTDTQYF. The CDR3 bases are TGTGCCAGCAGCTTGGGAGTCGGGGGGAGTCGCACAGATACGCAGTATTTT.

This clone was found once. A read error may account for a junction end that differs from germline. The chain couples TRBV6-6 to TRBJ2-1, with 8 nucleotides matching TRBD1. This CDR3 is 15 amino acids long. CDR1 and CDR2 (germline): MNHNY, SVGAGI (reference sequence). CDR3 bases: TGTGCCAGCAGTTACTCGTCAGGGGGCTACAGTGAGCAGTTCTTC. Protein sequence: CASSYSSGGYSEQFF.

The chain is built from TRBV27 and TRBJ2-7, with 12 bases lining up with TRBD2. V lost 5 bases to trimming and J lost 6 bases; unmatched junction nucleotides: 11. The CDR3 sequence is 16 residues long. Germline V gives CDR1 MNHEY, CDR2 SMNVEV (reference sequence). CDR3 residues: CASSTLSSGRVREQYF. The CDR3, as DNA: TGTGCCAGCAGTACGTTATCTAGCGGGAGGGTTCGCGAGCAGTACTTC.

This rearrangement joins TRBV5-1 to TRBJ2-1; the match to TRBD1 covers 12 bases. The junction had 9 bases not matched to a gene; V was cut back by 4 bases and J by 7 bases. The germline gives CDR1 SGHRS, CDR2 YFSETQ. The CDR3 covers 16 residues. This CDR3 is CASSVSRDRGQNEQFF. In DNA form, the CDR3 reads TGCGCCAGCAGCGTGAGCCGGGACAGGGGGCAAAATGAGCAGTTCTTC.

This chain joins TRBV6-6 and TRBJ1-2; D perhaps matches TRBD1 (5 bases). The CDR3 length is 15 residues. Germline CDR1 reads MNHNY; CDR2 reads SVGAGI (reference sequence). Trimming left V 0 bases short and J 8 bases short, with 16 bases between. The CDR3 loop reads CASSYSNPGREGYTF. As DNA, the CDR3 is TGTGCCAGCAGTTACTCGAATCCAGGGAGGGAGGGCTACACCTTC.

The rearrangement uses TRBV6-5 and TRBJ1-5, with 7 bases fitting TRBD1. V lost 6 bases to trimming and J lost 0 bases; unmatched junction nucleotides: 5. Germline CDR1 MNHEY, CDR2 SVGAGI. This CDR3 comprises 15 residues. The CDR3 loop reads CASRTTGSSNQPQHF. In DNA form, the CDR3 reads TGTGCCAGCAGAACGACAGGGAGTAGCAATCAGCCCCAGCATTTT.

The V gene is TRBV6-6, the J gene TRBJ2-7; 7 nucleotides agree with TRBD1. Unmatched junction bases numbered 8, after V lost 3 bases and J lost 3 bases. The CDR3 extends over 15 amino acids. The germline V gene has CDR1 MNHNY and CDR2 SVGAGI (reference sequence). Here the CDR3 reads CASSYSGQEHYEQYF. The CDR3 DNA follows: TGTGCCAGCAGTTATTCCGGACAGGAGCACTACGAGCAGTACTTC.

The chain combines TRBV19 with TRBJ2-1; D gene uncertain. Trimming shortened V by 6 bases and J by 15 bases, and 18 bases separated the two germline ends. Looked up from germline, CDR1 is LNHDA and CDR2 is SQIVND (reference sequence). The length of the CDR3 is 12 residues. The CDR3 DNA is TGTGCCAGTAGGTCCCCCCTAGGAGCACCGTTCTTC. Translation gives CASRSPLGAPFF.

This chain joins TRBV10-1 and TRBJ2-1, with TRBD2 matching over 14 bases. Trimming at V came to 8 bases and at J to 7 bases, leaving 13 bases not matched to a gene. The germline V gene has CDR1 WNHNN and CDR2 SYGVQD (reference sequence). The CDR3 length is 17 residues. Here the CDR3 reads CASGTTGLAGVENEQFF. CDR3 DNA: TGCGCCAGCGGAACAACGGGACTAGCGGGAGTTGAGAATGAGCAGTTCTTC.